This TCR beta chain derives from a study of tissue T cells after allogeneic stem cell transplantation. Study information: Smaller viable blood or marrow samples skipped sorting for direct DNA extraction. General observations from the study: Only a limited share of tissue TCRs appeared in blood or spleen. This small cohort was clinically heterogeneous, and sampling depth was a limitation. Anatomically similar tissues had similar TCR repertoires within each patient.

Comment on this clone: No antigen is known for it.

Using immunoSEQ multiplex PCR, the repertoire was profiled, and TCRdb retains in-frame clones only, with some absent. The table includes about 26,000 clones, about 90% detected once. V lost 0 bases and J 5 bases, leaving 19 bases between the germline ends. CDR3 length: 18 amino acids. CDR1 is MNHNS and CDR2 is SASEGT in the germline V gene. This TCR was sampled from a male donor aged 60 or over who later had graft-versus-host disease after an allogeneic stem cell transplant. The sequencing here drew on blood, taken before transplantation. The chain uses TRBV6-1 and TRBJ2-2; tentatively, D is TRBD2 (6 bases). The CDR3 bases are TGTGCCAGCAGTGAAGCGACTTGGCAGAGGGGAGGAACCGGGGAGCTGTTTTTT. This sequence encodes CASSEATWQRGGTGELFF.